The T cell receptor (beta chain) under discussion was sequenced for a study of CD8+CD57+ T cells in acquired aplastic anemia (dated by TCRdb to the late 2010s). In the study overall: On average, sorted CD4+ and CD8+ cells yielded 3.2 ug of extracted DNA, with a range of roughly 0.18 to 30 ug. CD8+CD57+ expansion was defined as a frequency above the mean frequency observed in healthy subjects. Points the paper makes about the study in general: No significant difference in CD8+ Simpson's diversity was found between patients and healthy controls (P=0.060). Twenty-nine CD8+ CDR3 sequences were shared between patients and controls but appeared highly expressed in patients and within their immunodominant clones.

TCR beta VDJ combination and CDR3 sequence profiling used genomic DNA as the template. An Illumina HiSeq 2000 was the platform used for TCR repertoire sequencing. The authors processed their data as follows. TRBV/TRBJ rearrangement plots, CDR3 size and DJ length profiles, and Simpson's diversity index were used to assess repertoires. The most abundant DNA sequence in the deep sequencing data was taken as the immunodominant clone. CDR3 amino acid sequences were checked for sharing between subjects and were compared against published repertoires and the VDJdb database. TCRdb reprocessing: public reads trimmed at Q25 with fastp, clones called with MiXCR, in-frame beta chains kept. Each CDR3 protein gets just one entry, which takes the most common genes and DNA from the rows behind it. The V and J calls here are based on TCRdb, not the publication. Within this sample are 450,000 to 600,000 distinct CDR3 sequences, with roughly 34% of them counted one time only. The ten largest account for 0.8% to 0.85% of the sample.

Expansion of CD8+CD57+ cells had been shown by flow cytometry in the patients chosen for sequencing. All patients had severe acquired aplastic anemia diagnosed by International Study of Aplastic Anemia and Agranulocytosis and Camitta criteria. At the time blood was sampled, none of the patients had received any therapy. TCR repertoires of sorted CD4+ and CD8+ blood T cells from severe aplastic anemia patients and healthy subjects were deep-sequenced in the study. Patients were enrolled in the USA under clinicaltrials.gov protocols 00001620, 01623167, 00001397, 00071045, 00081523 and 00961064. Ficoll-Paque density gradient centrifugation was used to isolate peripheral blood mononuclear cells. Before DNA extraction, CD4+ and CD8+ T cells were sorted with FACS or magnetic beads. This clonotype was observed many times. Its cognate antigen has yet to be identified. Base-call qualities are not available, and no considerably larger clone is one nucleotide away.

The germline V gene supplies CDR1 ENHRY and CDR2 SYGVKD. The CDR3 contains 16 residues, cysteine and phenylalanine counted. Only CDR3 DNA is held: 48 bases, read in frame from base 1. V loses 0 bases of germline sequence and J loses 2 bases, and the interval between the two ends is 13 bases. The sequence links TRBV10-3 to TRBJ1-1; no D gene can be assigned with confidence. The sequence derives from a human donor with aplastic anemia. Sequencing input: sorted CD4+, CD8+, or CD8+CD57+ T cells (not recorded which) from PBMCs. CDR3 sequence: CAISESASTSNTEAFF. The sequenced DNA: TGTGCCATCAGTGAGTCGGCCAGCACCTCTAACACTGAAGCTTTCTTT.